The sequence of this T cell receptor beta chain was determined in a study of T cell responses to AZD1222 COVID-19 vaccine. Study-level findings and limits: Unmutated variant regions reportedly attract nearly half of all spike-specific TCRs. There were repertoire samples only from the period after the peak T cell response. Females outnumbered males among donors, who were mostly white British; clonal diversity was possibly underestimated.

The CDR3 totals 14 residues. Deletions cut 4 bases from V and 5 bases from J, with 10 bases between. Per germline, CDR1 SGDLS and CDR2 YYNGEE. Comment on this clone: Its antigen is unknown.

Data came from immunoSEQ multiplex PCR; TCRdb stores just in-frame clones and leaves some out. The profile shows about 110,000 clones, about nine tenths of them singletons. This chain uses TRBV9 with TRBJ1-6, with unresolved D. The material sequenced was peripheral blood, taken on day 0 of MenACWY control vaccination. This sequence originates from an adult in good health. In nucleotides, the CDR3 is TGTGCCAGCAGCCCGTGGGCCGATAATTCACCCCTCCACTTT. Amino acids: CASSPWADNSPLHF.